Listed below are T cell receptor beta chains from one sample, sequenced in a study of Graves' ophthalmopathy and Graves' hyperthyroidism. TCRdb reanalysed the multiplex PCR reads using MiXCR and keeps one entry per CDR3 protein. The table records 200,000 to 300,000 distinct CDR3 sequences, roughly 50% of them present only once. The sequenced material came from peripheral blood. Every receptor here comes from an adult man with Graves' ophthalmopathy. The CDR3 runs from the conserved cysteine through the conserved F or W. D genes are given only for firm matches. Size values are once, few and many counts, or a class for expanded clones, and some rows have none.

d_call	clone_size	v_call	j_call	cdr3_aa	cdr3_nt
NA	once	TRBV15	TRBJ1-3	CATSREGTGWGNTIYF	TGTGCCACCAGCAGAGAGGGAACAGGGTGGGGGAACACCATATATTTT
NA	NA	TRBV29-1	TRBJ2-7	CSVETGRGASYEQYF	TGCAGCGTTGAAACCGGCAGGGGGGCCTCCTACGAGCAGTACTTC
TRBD2	few	TRBV2	TRBJ2-7	CATSSSLAGVLGQYF	TGTGCCACCTCCTCTTCACTAGCGGGAGTCCTCGGGCAGTACTTC
NA	few	TRBV7-9	TRBJ2-7	CASSPVGGYEQYF	TGTGCCAGCAGCCCAGTGGGGGGCTACGAGCAGTACTTC
TRBD1	NA	TRBV6-6	TRBJ1-2	CASTGQGVGYTF	TGTGCCAGCACCGGACAGGGTGTAGGCTACACCTTC
NA	NA	TRBV24-1	TRBJ2-2	CATSDFWAGRNTGELFF	TGTGCCACCAGTGATTTTTGGGCGGGGCGAAACACCGGGGAGCTGTTTTTT
NA	NA	TRBV7-8	TRBJ1-6	CASSSRHYNSPLHF	TGTGCCAGCAGCTCGAGACACTATAATTCACCCCTCCACTTT
TRBD1	NA	TRBV7-9	TRBJ1-1	CASSLLGQGAPRDTEAFF	TGTGCCAGCAGCCTACTGGGACAGGGCGCTCCCAGGGATACTGAAGCTTTCTTT
TRBD1	few	TRBV20-1	TRBJ1-1	CSALQGVAFF	TGCAGTGCGTTACAGGGGGTAGCTTTCTTT
TRBD2	NA	TRBV6-2/TRBV6-3	TRBJ2-5	CASRWGTSGREQYF	TGTGCCAGCCGGTGGGGGACTAGCGGGAGGGAACAGTACTTC
TRBD1	NA	TRBV24-1	TRBJ2-7	CATSDSRRGQDINEQYF	TGTGCCACCAGTGATAGTAGACGAGGACAGGATATTAACGAGCAGTACTTC
NA	NA	TRBV7-9	TRBJ2-7	CASSLGDTLGNF	TGTGCCAGCAGCTTAGGAGATACCCTCGGAAACTTC
TRBD1	NA	TRBV5-1	TRBJ1-2	CASSLQTGTYGYTF	TGCGCCAGCAGCCTACAGACAGGGACCTATGGCTACACCTTC
TRBD1	NA	TRBV29-1	TRBJ2-7	CSVEGGDRGLVEQYF	TGCAGCGTTGAAGGCGGGGACAGGGGGCTTGTCGAGCAGTACTTC
TRBD2	NA	TRBV5-5	TRBJ2-7	CASSAPRGGPYEQYF	TGCGCCAGCAGCGCCCCGCGGGGGGGCCCCTACGAGCAGTACTTC
NA	NA	TRBV7-9	TRBJ1-1	CASSLSVVSDFAFF	TGTGCCAGCAGCTTATCGGTGGTTTCAGATTTTGCTTTCTTT
NA	NA	TRBV10-3	TRBJ1-1	CASSELPGNGEAFF	TGTGCCAGCAGTGAACTCCCAGGGAACGGGGAAGCTTTCTTT
NA	many	TRBV29-1	TRBJ1-4	CSVEQEGEKLFF	TGCAGCGTTGAACAGGAGGGAGAAAAACTGTTTTTT
NA	many	TRBV24-1	TRBJ1-3	CATSDLPITSGNTIYF	TGTGCCACCAGTGATTTGCCGATAACCTCTGGAAACACCATATATTTT
NA	few	TRBV20-1	TRBJ2-7	CSIPGYDSSYEQYF	TGCAGTATACCAGGGTATGATAGCTCCTACGAGCAGTACTTC
TRBD1	NA	TRBV20-1	TRBJ1-5	CSATGGQSYQPQHF	TGCAGTGCTACAGGGGGCCAGAGTTATCAGCCCCAGCATTTT
NA	NA	TRBV7-9	TRBJ2-7	CASSQGDSMMAAHF	TGTGCCAGCAGCCAAGGTGACTCGATGATGGCGGCTCACTTC
NA	NA	TRBV7-9	TRBJ1-2	CASSLAPAGYNYGYTF	TGTGCCAGCAGCTTAGCGCCGGCCGGATATAACTATGGCTACACCTTC
NA	NA	TRBV20-1	TRBJ1-5	CSARDVAGFMGRDQPQHF	TGCAGTGCTAGAGACGTAGCAGGGTTCATGGGCCGGGATCAGCCCCAGCATTTT
NA	few	TRBV24-1	TRBJ2-2	CATSDSPSNGRGYTGELFF	TGTGCCACCAGTGATTCCCCCTCCAATGGCAGGGGATACACCGGGGAGCTGTTTTTT
TRBD2	NA	TRBV5-8	TRBJ2-7	CASSPSTSGTGQYF	TGTGCCAGCAGCCCTTCGACTAGCGGGACGGGGCAGTACTTC
NA	NA	TRBV7-2	TRBJ1-5	CASSSTGGSGQPQHF	TGTGCCAGCAGCTCCACAGGTGGATCAGGTCAGCCCCAGCATTTT
NA	NA	TRBV10-3	TRBJ1-5	CAISSGRGYQPQHF	TGTGCCATCAGTTCTGGACGGGGTTATCAGCCCCAGCATTTT
NA	NA	TRBV20-1	TRBJ2-6	CSATSGANVLTF	TGCAGTGCTACCTCTGGGGCCAACGTCCTGACTTTC
NA	NA	TRBV11-2	TRBJ1-4	CASSLGTRREKLFF	TGTGCCAGCAGCTTAGGAACCCGGCGGGAAAAACTGTTTTTT
NA	NA	TRBV5-5	TRBJ2-7	CASSSFDKAYEQYF	TGTGCCAGCAGCTCCTTCGACAAGGCCTACGAGCAGTACTTC
NA	few	TRBV5-1	TRBJ2-5	CASSLGTGRETQYF	TGCGCCAGCAGCTTGGGAACAGGGAGGGAGACCCAGTACTTC
NA	many	TRBV29-1	TRBJ2-2	CSVWGGANTGELFF	TGCAGCGTTTGGGGCGGAGCGAACACCGGGGAGCTGTTTTTT
TRBD1	NA	TRBV12-3/TRBV12-4	TRBJ2-5	CASSDLFGAGGETQYF	TGTGCCAGCAGTGACTTATTCGGGGCAGGGGGCGAGACCCAGTACTTC
NA	NA	TRBV10-2	TRBJ2-7	CASSGTSGEQYF	TGCGCCAGCAGTGGGACGTCGGGGGAGCAGTACTTC
TRBD2	few	TRBV7-2	TRBJ2-7	CASSFVSGGSSYEQYF	TGTGCCAGCAGCTTCGTCAGCGGGGGGAGCTCCTACGAGCAGTACTTC
NA	NA	TRBV2	TRBJ2-2	CASSDSRGNTGELFF	TGTGCCAGCAGTGACTCCCGGGGGAACACCGGGGAGCTGTTTTTT
NA	NA	TRBV7-8	TRBJ1-1	CASSLLGGGLATEAFF	TGTGCCAGCAGCTTATTGGGGGGCGGGTTGGCCACTGAAGCTTTCTTT
NA	once	TRBV6-5	TRBJ1-1	CASSYSGGNTEAFF	TGTGCCAGCAGTTACTCAGGGGGGAACACTGAAGCTTTCTTT
NA	NA	TRBV9	TRBJ1-2	CASSVPGKAGGYTF	TGTGCCAGCAGCGTACCAGGCAAAGCGGGTGGCTACACCTTC
NA	NA	TRBV7-9	TRBJ1-1	CASSARLAGAEAFF	TGTGCCAGCAGCGCGCGACTAGCGGGGGCTGAAGCTTTCTTT
NA	few	TRBV13	TRBJ2-7	CASSPPTSSYEQYF	TGTGCCAGCAGTCCACCGACTAGCTCCTACGAGCAGTACTTC
NA	NA	TRBV20-1	TRBJ1-5	CSARGTSGQETQHF	TGCAGTGCTAGAGGGACTAGCGGCCAAGAGACCCAGCATTTT
TRBD1	NA	TRBV5-1	TRBJ2-5	CASSSGQGVNQETQYF	TGCGCCAGCAGCTCCGGACAGGGGGTGAATCAAGAGACCCAGTACTTC
NA	NA	TRBV7-9	TRBJ1-5	CASSLGFYSNQPQHF	TGTGCCAGCAGCTTAGGATTTTATAGCAATCAGCCCCAGCATTTT
NA	NA	TRBV20-1	TRBJ2-5	CSARGDAGQETQYF	TGCAGTGCTAGAGGTGATGCCGGCCAAGAGACCCAGTACTTC